Each of the 21 T cell receptor beta chains below was sequenced from the same sample in a study of blood T cells in healthy people across ages (dated by TCRdb to about 2015). The library was prepared using 5' RACE. Sequenced on an Illumina HiSeq 2500. A second PCR of roughly 7 to 12 cycles was performed with a sample-barcoded 5' primer and a J-beta primer mix. In-frame beta chains were kept once TCRdb had trimmed the public reads at Q25 with fastp and called clones with MiXCR. Entries are consolidated by CDR3 protein sequence, retaining the most common genes and DNA. The sample data list approximately 820,000 distinct CDR3 sequences, and around 42% of these were observed just once. Of the sample, about 21% is held by the ten largest clones. Input material: blood. The receptors here all came from a man in his sixties in good health.

The chain is built from TRBV28 and TRBJ2-7, with D possibly called TRBD1 or TRBD2 (7 bases each). V lost 8 bases to trimming and J lost 4 bases, with 21 bases between them. The CDR3 covers 15 residues. CDR1 MDHEN and CDR2 SYDVKM come from the germline V gene. The DNA of the CDR3 is TGTGCCAGCCTACGGGGAGGGGGCGCCGGGTACGAGCAGTACTTC. It codes for CASLRGGGAGYEQYF.

This clonotype occurred a few times. The chain employs TRBV25-1 and TRBJ1-2, with D possibly matching TRBD1 (5 bases). This CDR3 has 17 amino acids. Trimming took 3 bases from V and 4 from J, leaving 21 bases between them. CDR1 is MGHDK, CDR2 SYGVNS, per germline. The CDR3 protein is CASSDAGGSNPTYGYTF. The CDR3 DNA follows: TGTGCCAGCAGTGATGCGGGGGGGTCTAATCCTACCTATGGCTACACCTTC.

This clonotype occurred a few times. The V gene is TRBV12-3 or TRBV12-4, the J gene TRBJ1-4; D is uncertain. The CDR3 contains 15 residues. Trimming left V 6 bases short and J 8 bases short, with 19 bases between. CDR3 in DNA: TGTGCCAGCAGCCCCAGACGTATTCGGCGGGAAAAACTGTTTTTT. As protein: CASSPRRIRREKLFF.

This clonotype has a count of ten or more. The V call is TRBV3-1, the J call TRBJ2-2; the D is unclear. Between the trimmed V and J ends, which lost 4 bases and 6 bases, there was a span of 12 bases. The CDR3 is 14 amino acids. Germline V gives CDR1 LGHDT, CDR2 YNNKEL (reference sequence). The CDR3 region is CASSPSHFSGELFF. CDR3 in DNA: TGTGCCAGCAGCCCCTCGCACTTTTCCGGGGAGCTGTTTTTT.

The table lists this clonotype with many counts. This CDR3 is CASSPEDSPRETQYF. DNA for the CDR3: TGCGCCAGCAGCCCGGAGGACTCCCCGAGGGAGACCCAGTACTTC. V and J are TRBV4-1 and TRBJ2-5; D may be TRBD2 (5 bases). The V end was cut by 4 bases, the J end by 5 bases, with 17 bases between. The V gene's germline CDR1 is MGHRA and CDR2 YSYEKL. This CDR3 is built from 15 residues.

This chain connects TRBV20-1 to TRBJ2-6; the D call may be TRBD1 or TRBD2 (5 bases each). Germline CDR1 reads DFQATT; CDR2 reads SNEGSKA (reference sequence). This CDR3 has 15 residues. The V end was cut by 0 bases, the J end by 0 bases, with 6 bases between. DNA of the CDR3: TGCAGTGCTAGAGATGGGGGCTCTGGGGCCAACGTCCTGACTTTC. Its translation is CSARDGGSGANVLTF.

The rearrangement links TRBV20-1 to TRBJ2-1; D possibly corresponds to TRBD2 (5 bases). This CDR3 region has 14 residues. Trimming removed 4 bases from V and 0 bases from J, with 10 bases in between. Germline assignment: CDR1 DFQATT and CDR2 SNEGSKA (reference sequence). The CDR3 nucleotides read TGCAGTGCTAAGCGGACTTACTCCTACAATGAGCAGTTCTTC. Translated: CSAKRTYSYNEQFF.

This sequence joins TRBV30 and TRBJ1-2; D not certain. Trimming took 3 bases from V and 5 from J, leaving 10 bases between them. Germline V gives CDR1 GTSNPN, CDR2 SVGIG (reference sequence). The CDR3 has 12 amino acids. The CDR3 protein is CAWRELGYGYTF. CDR3 DNA: TGTGCCTGGAGGGAATTAGGGTATGGCTACACCTTC.

The genes are TRBV12-3 or TRBV12-4 and TRBJ2-4, with D perhaps TRBD2 (5 bases). V was shortened by 3 bases and J by 8 bases, with 5 bases between the two germline ends. The CDR3 has 11 amino acids. The CDR3 loop reads CASSFGDIQYF. DNA of the CDR3: TGTGCCAGCAGTTTCGGGGACATTCAGTACTTC.

The rearrangement uses TRBV20-1 and TRBJ2-5; unclear D gene. CDR1 is DFQATT and CDR2 is SNEGSKA in the germline V gene (reference sequence). The CDR3 sequence is 13 residues long. V shed 3 bases and J shed 1 base, with 9 bases lying between them. CDR3 loop: CSASRSLQETQYF. The CDR3 nucleotides are TGCAGTGCTAGTAGGAGCCTCCAAGAGACCCAGTACTTC.

This rearrangement joins TRBV27 to TRBJ1-1, with D perhaps matching TRBD1 (6 bases). This CDR3 is built from 14 residues. V shed 5 bases and J shed 3 bases, with 13 bases lying between them. CDR1 MNHEY and CDR2 SMNVEV come from the germline V gene (reference sequence). The CDR3 region is CASSPLQGYTEAFF. Here the CDR3 DNA reads TGTGCCAGCAGTCCCCTCCAGGGGTACACTGAAGCTTTCTTT.

This clonotype was observed a handful of times. The chain joins TRBV18 to TRBJ2-1, with D uncertain. Trimming stripped 4 bases from V and 6 bases from J, with 10 bases between. The CDR3 consists of 13 residues. CDR1 and CDR2 from the germline V gene are KGHSH and LQKENI. The CDR3 region is CASSHPVFNEQFF. CDR3 bases: TGTGCCAGCTCACACCCGGTTTTCAATGAGCAGTTCTTC. The complete variable domain, with remaining parts taken from reference TRBV18 and TRBJ2-1, reads NAGVMQNPRHLVRRRGQEARLRCSPMKGHSHVYWYRQLPEEGLKFMVYLQKENIIDESGMPKERFSAEFPKEGPSILRIQQVVRGDSAAYFCASSHPVFNEQFFGPGTRLTVL.

V and J are TRBV4-1 and TRBJ2-7; possibly TRBD1 or TRBD2 for D (5 bases each). The CDR3 is 15 amino acids. V gave up 4 bases and J gave up 1 base, with 14 bases separating them. Germline V CDR1 and CDR2: MGHRA, YSYEKL. Written as DNA, the CDR3 is TGCGCCAGCAGCCCGATCCGGGACGCGTCCTACGAGCAGTACTTC. Residues: CASSPIRDASYEQYF.

This clonotype was seen only a few times. The genes are TRBV20-1 and TRBJ2-3; unclear D gene. Trimming removed 3 bases at V and 2 bases at J, with 12 bases between. The CDR3 is 14 residues long. The germline V gene has CDR1 DFQATT and CDR2 SNEGSKA (reference sequence). The CDR3 bases are TGCAGTGCTAGCCGGGCAACTTTCACAGATACGCAGTATTTT. It is translated as CSASRATFTDTQYF.

As for this clonotype: The junction departs from germline at one end; a sequencing error may be responsible. The chain employs TRBV4-3 and TRBJ1-6; 8 bases align to TRBD1. This CDR3 region has 14 residues. Germline CDR1 reads LGHNA; CDR2 reads YSLEER. The CDR3 loop is CAGSQAGGGFPLHF. The CDR3 DNA reads TGCGCCGGCAGCCAAGCAGGGGGCGGGTTCCCCCTCCACTTT.

This clonotype was detected many times. This chain joins TRBV11-2 and TRBJ2-3, with D maybe TRBD2 (6 bases). V was pared by 3 bases and J by 0 bases, with 10 bases between. CDR3 length: 15 amino acids. Germline V lookup: CDR1 SGHAT, CDR2 FQNNGV. The CDR3 spells CASSFGLQSTDTQYF. In DNA form, the CDR3 reads TGTGCCAGCAGCTTCGGACTACAGAGCACAGATACGCAGTATTTT.

This clonotype was counted ten times or more. V gene TRBV7-2 combines with J gene TRBJ2-5; the match to TRBD2 covers 7 bases. The V segment lost 1 base and the J segment 4 bases; nucleotides outside the gene matches: 6. Germline CDR1 reads SGHTA; CDR2 reads FQGNSA. This CDR3 has 15 residues. CDR3 amino acids: CASSLVGGSGETQYF. The CDR3 coding sequence is TGTGCCAGCAGCTTAGTCGGGGGGAGTGGAGAGACCCAGTACTTC.

The chain has TRBV28 and TRBJ1-6, with unresolved D. Per the germline V gene, CDR1 is MDHEN and CDR2 is SYDVKM. This CDR3 is 16 amino acids long. With 5 bases removed from V and 6 bases from J, the gap between germline ends came to 17 bases. The CDR3 sequence: CASSPRVLGFNSPLHF. The CDR3 nucleotides read TGTGCCAGCAGTCCTCGGGTCCTTGGGTTTAATTCACCCCTCCACTTT.

The table lists this clonotype with a few counts. V usage is TRBV10-3 and J usage is TRBJ2-1; 11 bases match TRBD2. Germline lookup yields CDR1 ENHRY and CDR2 SYGVKD. With V trimmed by 11 bases and J by 5 bases, 8 bases remained unmatched. The CDR3 is 14 amino acids. The CDR3 is CAPSTSGVHNEQFF. The CDR3 DNA reads as TGTGCCCCGTCGACTAGCGGGGTACACAATGAGCAGTTCTTC.

The chain employs TRBV3-1 and TRBJ2-2; the D is unclear. Germline-derived CDR1 and CDR2 are LGHDT and YNNKEL (reference sequence). The CDR3 spans 13 residues. Trimming left V 8 bases short and J 5 bases short, with 12 bases between. For the CDR3, the DNA is TGTGCCAGCTCCATCATGGAAACCGGGGAGCTGTTTTTT. Encoded protein: CASSIMETGELFF.

Of note for this clonotype: One end of the junction does not line up with germline, which may come from a read error. For the CDR3, the DNA is TGCGCCAGCAGCCCGCAAGGGGGTAACGATGGCTACACCTTC. The encoded protein is CASSPQGGNDGYTF. The chain couples TRBV4-3 to TRBJ1-2; TRBD1 might be the D (6 bases). Germline assignment: CDR1 LGHNA and CDR2 YSLEER. The CDR3 runs to 14 residues.